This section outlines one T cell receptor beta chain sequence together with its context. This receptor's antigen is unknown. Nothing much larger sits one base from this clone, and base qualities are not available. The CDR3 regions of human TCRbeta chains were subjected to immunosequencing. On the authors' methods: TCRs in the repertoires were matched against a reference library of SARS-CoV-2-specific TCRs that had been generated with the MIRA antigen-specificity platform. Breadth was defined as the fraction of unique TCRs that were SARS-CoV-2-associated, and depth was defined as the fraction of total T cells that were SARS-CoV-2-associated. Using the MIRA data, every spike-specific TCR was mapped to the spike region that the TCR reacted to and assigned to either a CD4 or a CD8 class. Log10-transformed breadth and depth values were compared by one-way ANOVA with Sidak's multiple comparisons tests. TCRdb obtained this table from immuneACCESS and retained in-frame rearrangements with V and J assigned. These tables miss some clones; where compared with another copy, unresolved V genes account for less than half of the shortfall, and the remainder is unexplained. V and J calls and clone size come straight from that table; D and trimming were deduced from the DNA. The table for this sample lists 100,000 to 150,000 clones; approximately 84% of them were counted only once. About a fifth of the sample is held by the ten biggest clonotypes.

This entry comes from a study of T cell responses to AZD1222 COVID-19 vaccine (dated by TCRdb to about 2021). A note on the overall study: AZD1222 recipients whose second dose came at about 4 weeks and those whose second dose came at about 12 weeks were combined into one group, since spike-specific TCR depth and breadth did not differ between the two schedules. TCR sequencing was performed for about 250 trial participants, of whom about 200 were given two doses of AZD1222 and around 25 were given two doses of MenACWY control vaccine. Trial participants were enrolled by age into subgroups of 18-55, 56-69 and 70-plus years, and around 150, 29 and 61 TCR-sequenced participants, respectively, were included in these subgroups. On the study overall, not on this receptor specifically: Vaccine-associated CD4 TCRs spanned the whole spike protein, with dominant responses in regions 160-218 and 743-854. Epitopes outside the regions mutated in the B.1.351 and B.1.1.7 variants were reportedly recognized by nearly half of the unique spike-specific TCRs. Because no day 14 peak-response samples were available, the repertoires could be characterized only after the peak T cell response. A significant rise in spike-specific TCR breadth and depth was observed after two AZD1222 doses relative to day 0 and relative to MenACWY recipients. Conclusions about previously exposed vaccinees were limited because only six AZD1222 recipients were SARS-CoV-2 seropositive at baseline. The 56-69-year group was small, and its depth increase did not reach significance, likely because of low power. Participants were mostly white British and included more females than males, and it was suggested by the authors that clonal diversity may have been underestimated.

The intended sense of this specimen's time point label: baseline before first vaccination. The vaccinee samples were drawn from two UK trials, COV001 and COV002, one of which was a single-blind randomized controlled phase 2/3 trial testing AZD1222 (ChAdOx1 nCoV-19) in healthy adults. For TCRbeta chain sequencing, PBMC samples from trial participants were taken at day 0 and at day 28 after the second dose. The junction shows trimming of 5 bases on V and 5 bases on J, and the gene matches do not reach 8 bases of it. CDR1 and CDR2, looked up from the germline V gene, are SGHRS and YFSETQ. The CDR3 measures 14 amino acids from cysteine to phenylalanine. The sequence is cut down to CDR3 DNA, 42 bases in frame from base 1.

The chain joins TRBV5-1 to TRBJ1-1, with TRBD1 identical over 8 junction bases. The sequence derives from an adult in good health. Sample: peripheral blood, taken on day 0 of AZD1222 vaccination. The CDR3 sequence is CASSPGGAWTEAFF. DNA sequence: TGCGCCAGCAGTCCAGGGGGCGCTTGGACTGAAGCTTTCTTT.